One and the same sample provided the 5 T cell receptor beta chains below, sequenced in a study of response to subunit inactivated influenza vaccine. TCRdb re-derived calls from the RT-PCR reads in MiXCR, one entry per CDR3 protein. This sample has about 240,000 distinct CDR3 sequences; 12% occur once, and the top ten carry less than 8.5%. This sample comprised non-naive T cells sorted from PBMCs, obtained less than 15 days before vaccination. All receptors come from a man aged 45-60 years who received an inactivated influenza vaccine.

The sample holds a few counts of this clonotype. The genes are TRBV25-1 and TRBJ1-1; D is unclear. Trimming cost V 11 bases and J 2 bases, with 15 bases left between them. Germline CDR1 MGHDK, CDR2 SYGVNS. The CDR3 is 13 amino acids. As DNA, the CDR3 is TGTGCCGCCAGGAAGCACCTAAACACTGAAGCTTTCTTT. Translated: CAARKHLNTEAFF.

The DNA of the CDR3 is TGCGCCAGCAGCCCGCGACTAGCGGGGGGTTCCTACAATGAGCAGTTCTTC. The encoded protein is CASSPRLAGGSYNEQFF. J is TRBJ2-1 and V is TRBV4-3, with 13 positions matching TRBD2. Germline V gene lookup returns CDR1 LGHNA and CDR2 YSLEER. The J segment lost 1 base and the V segment lost 4 bases, leaving 4 bases of the junction unmatched. This CDR3 region has 17 residues.

The chain joins TRBV12-3 or TRBV12-4 to TRBJ2-3; 8 bases line up with TRBD1. The CDR3 is 14 amino acids. The V segment lost 6 bases and the J segment 5 bases; nucleotides outside the gene matches: 7. The CDR3 spells CASRRTGSGDTQYF. CDR3 DNA sequence: TGTGCCAGCAGGCGGACAGGGTCGGGAGATACGCAGTATTTT.

This chain uses TRBV7-8 with TRBJ2-7; D is uncertain. Germline loops: CDR1 SGHVS, CDR2 FQNEAQ. CDR3 size: 13 residues. The V gene lost 1 base and the J gene lost 3 bases, with 7 bases spanning the gap. The CDR3 coding sequence is TGTGCCAGCAGCTTAGGTGAGGTCTACGAGCAGTACTTC. Translation gives CASSLGEVYEQYF.

This clonotype has only a few counts. This chain uses TRBV5-6 with TRBJ2-1; TRBD2 might be the D (5 bases). The CDR3 is 14 residues long. Germline V gene data show CDR1 as SGHDT and CDR2 as YYEEEE. V lost 4 bases and J lost 12, with 20 bases in between. The CDR3 spells CASSLPKALRGQFF. CDR3 sequence (DNA): TGTGCCAGCAGCCTCCCAAAGGCCCTTCGGGGGCAGTTCTTC.